The 3 T cell receptor beta chains below all came from one sample that was sequenced in a study of blood T cell repertoires in COVID-19. TCRdb's copy holds only in-frame clones and misses some; the assay was immunoSEQ multiplex PCR. The sample lists about 330,000 clones; roughly 88% were seen once. Specimen: peripheral blood. The receptor set was obtained from a woman between 45 and 65 years old with active or convalescent COVID-19.

V and J are TRBV15 and TRBJ2-1, with TRBD1 matching 7 bases. The germline gives CDR1 LNHNV, CDR2 YYDKDF (reference sequence). This CDR3 has 17 amino acids. J was trimmed by 0 bases and V by 0 bases; bases with no gene match: 5. The CDR3, as DNA: TGTGCCACCAGCAGAGAGAGGGGGCGGAGCTCCTACAATGAGCAGTTCTTC. This encodes CATSRERGRSSYNEQFF.

The genes are TRBV29-1 and TRBJ1-2; 9 bases match TRBD1. V was clipped by 7 bases and J by 5 bases; unmatched bases: 14. CDR3 length equals 15 residues. The V gene's germline CDR1 is SQVTM and CDR2 ANQGSEA. In DNA, the CDR3 is TGCAGCGCCCGGGAGGGACAGGGTACCCTTTATGGCTACACCTTC. Amino acids: CSAREGQGTLYGYTF.

CDR3 in DNA: TGTGCCAGCAGCTTTGGGTCCAGGGAGGGTACAACCTACGAGCAGTACTTC. It yields the protein CASSFGSREGTTYEQYF. The rearrangement links TRBV7-9 to TRBJ2-7, with TRBD2 matching over 7 bases. After removal of 3 bases from V and 2 bases from J, the junction contained 13 bases not matched to a gene. Germline CDR1 SEHNR, CDR2 FQNEAQ (reference sequence). The CDR3 length is 17 residues.